This TCR beta chain appears in the sequencing data of a study of radiation and T cells in renal cell carcinoma. Using immunoSEQ multiplex PCR, the repertoire was profiled, and TCRdb retains in-frame clones only, with some absent. The sample shows 100,000 to 150,000 clones, around nine tenths of them seen only once. The time point was: blood 2 weeks post-SBRT. The treatment here: 15 Gy SBRT to primary tumor, nephrectomy 4 weeks later. Germline CDR1 reads MDHEN; CDR2 reads SYDVKM. CDR3 length equals 12 residues. Trimming pared 3 bases from V and 9 bases from J, leaving 11 bases between. Sequencing used blood, obtained from a patient whose treatment included radiotherapy and nephrectomy. The V call is TRBV28, the J call TRBJ1-2; D unclear. This TCR came from a woman aged 70-85 years with renal cell carcinoma. The CDR3 DNA follows: TGTGCCAGCAGTTTGAAGGACCAAAGCTACACCTTC. Protein: CASSLKDQSYTF.